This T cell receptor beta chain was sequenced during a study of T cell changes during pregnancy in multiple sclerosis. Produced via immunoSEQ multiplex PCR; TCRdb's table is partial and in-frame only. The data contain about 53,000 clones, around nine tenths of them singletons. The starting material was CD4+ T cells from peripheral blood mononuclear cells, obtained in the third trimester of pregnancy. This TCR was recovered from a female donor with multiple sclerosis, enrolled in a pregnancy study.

The CDR3 loop reads CASSVGASGGGAFGYTF. CDR3 in DNA: TGTGCCAGCAGCGTAGGGGCATCGGGAGGGGGCGCGTTTGGCTACACCTTC. J is TRBJ1-2 and V is TRBV9; 7 bases line up with TRBD1. The germline CDR1 and CDR2 sequences are SGDLS and YYNGEE. Trimming removed 0 bases from V and 7 bases from J; junction bases left unmatched: 15. This CDR3 has 17 residues.